The 17 T cell receptor beta chains presented below share a single source sample, sequenced in a study of shared clonotypes between healthy human individuals. Assay: immunoSEQ multiplex PCR; the TCRdb copy retains only in-frame clones and omits some. The data hold 2,500,000 or so clones, with about 90% observed a single time. The material sequenced was naive CD4+ T cells from PBMCs. Noted subset: CD45RA+ positively selected. Receptor source: a young man in good health. Some clones in this sample may be carry-over from other donors' samples.

The chain joins TRBV6-4 to TRBJ1-1; D unclear. CDR3 length: 16 amino acids. V was trimmed by 7 bases and J by 0 bases, leaving 18 bases between them. The V gene's germline CDR1 is MRHNA and CDR2 SNTAGT. This chain's CDR3 is CASTLLRQTMNTEAFF. CDR3 coding DNA: TGTGCCAGCACACTTTTACGGCAGACGATGAACACTGAAGCTTTCTTT.

The gene calls are TRBV9 and TRBJ2-3; 8 nucleotides line up with TRBD1. Germline CDR1 and CDR2: SGDLS and YYNGEE. The V segment lost 5 bases and the J segment 4 bases; nucleotides outside the gene matches: 9. There are 15 residues in the CDR3. The CDR3 reads CASSGDRWDADTQYF. CDR3 nucleotides: TGTGCCAGCAGTGGGGACAGGTGGGACGCAGATACGCAGTATTTT.

V usage is TRBV27 and J usage is TRBJ2-7; a weak D match, TRBD1 (5 bases). V lost 5 bases and J 0 bases, leaving 11 bases between the germline ends. CDR3 length: 14 residues. Germline CDR1 MNHEY, CDR2 SMNVEV (reference sequence). CDR3 bases: TGTGCCAGCAGTGTTTCAGGGCACTCCTACGAGCAGTACTTC. This sequence encodes CASSVSGHSYEQYF.

The chain links TRBV11-3 to TRBJ2-1; 7 bases line up with TRBD2. V trimming: 0 bases; J trimming: 8 bases; junction bases outside the gene matches: 10. CDR3 size: 16 residues. In germline, CDR1 is SGHNT, CDR2 YENEEA. In nucleotides, the CDR3 is TGTGCCAGCAGCTTAGATTTCGGGGGAGGGCGATATGAGCAGTTCTTC. The encoded protein is CASSLDFGGGRYEQFF.

This clone has a single count. The CDR3 bases are TGTGCCAGCAGTTTGGAGTCTAGCCCGCAAGTCCACTACGAGCAGTACTTC. This translates into CASSLESSPQVHYEQYF. The chain couples TRBV28 to TRBJ2-7, with D possibly being TRBD2 (5 bases). The CDR3 extends over 17 amino acids. From germline, CDR1 is MDHEN and CDR2 SYDVKM. V gave up 3 bases and J gave up 3 bases, with 21 bases separating them.

The rearrangement links TRBV19 to TRBJ1-4, with TRBD1 matching 10 bases. The CDR3 consists of 15 residues. Per the germline V gene, CDR1 is LNHDA and CDR2 is SQIVND (reference sequence). Trimming removed 10 bases from V and 1 base from J; junction bases left unmatched: 6. CDR3 bases: TGTGCCACCCGGGACAGGGGTGAAACTAATGAAAAACTGTTTTTT. Amino acids: CATRDRGETNEKLFF.

The chain has TRBV28 and TRBJ1-1, with 8 bases aligning to TRBD1. This CDR3 spans 14 amino acids. V lost 8 bases, J lost 3 bases, and 8 bases stayed unmatched. From germline, CDR1 is MDHEN and CDR2 SYDVKM. CDR3 region: CASHSGGAYTEAFF. For the CDR3, the DNA is TGTGCCAGCCATTCAGGGGGCGCATACACTGAAGCTTTCTTT.

The chain couples TRBV30 to TRBJ2-4, with no clear D. The CDR3 consists of 16 residues. Trimming took off 4 bases at V and 0 bases at J, with 16 bases between the two ends. Per the germline V gene, CDR1 is GTSNPN and CDR2 is SVGIG (reference sequence). The CDR3 sequence: CAWTAENFLAKNIQYF. DNA for the CDR3: TGTGCCTGGACCGCAGAGAATTTTCTAGCCAAAAACATTCAGTACTTC.

V gene TRBV7-2 combines with J gene TRBJ2-7, with D possibly being TRBD2 (5 bases). Germline assignment: CDR1 SGHTA and CDR2 FQGNSA. The V and J ends lost 5 bases and 5 bases respectively, with 13 bases between them. The CDR3 spans 13 residues. The CDR3 DNA is TGTGCCAGCAGCCTTACTAGGGTCGACGAGCAGTACTTC. Its protein product is CASSLTRVDEQYF.

V usage is TRBV5-1 and J usage is TRBJ2-7, with TRBD1 matching 7 bases. The CDR3 is 14 residues long. Trimming cost V 3 bases and J 3 bases; bases outside gene matches: 6. Germline CDR1 and CDR2: SGHRS and YFSETQ. The CDR3 nucleotides read TGCGCCAGCAGCTCTGTGACAGGGAACTACGAGCAGTACTTC. This gives the protein CASSSVTGNYEQYF. Full variable domain (rest looked up from reference TRBV5-1 and TRBJ2-7): KAGVTQTPRYLIKTRGQQVTLSCSPISGHRSVSWYQQTPGQGLQFLFEYFSETQRNKGNFPGRFSGRQFSNSRSEMNVSTLELGDSALYLCASSSVTGNYEQYFGPGTRLTVT.

The chain uses TRBV7-2 and TRBJ1-2, with unresolved D. Between the trimmed V and J ends, which lost 5 bases and 8 bases, there was a span of 21 bases. This CDR3 comprises 15 residues. CDR1 SGHTA and CDR2 FQGNSA come from the germline V gene. The CDR3 reads CASSPDLGPSRGYTF. The CDR3 coding sequence is TGTGCCAGCAGCCCAGACCTTGGACCTTCGCGGGGCTACACCTTC.

The rearrangement joins TRBV6-4 to TRBJ2-2; 7 positions match TRBD2. V dropped 0 bases and J dropped 4; count of bases not matched to a gene: 11. This CDR3 has 18 amino acids. The germline CDR1 and CDR2 sequences are MRHNA and SNTAGT. The CDR3 nucleotides are TGTGCCAGCAGTGACTCGCGATTACTAGCGATCATCACCGGGGAGCTGTTTTTT. Translated: CASSDSRLLAIITGELFF.

V and J are TRBV4-2 and TRBJ2-1; TRBD2 agrees at 9 bases. V shed 0 bases and J 7 bases; nucleotides not matched to a gene: 13. Germline loops: CDR1 LGHNA, CDR2 YNFKEQ. The CDR3 is made up of 18 amino acids. In DNA, the CDR3 is TGTGCCAGCAGCCAAGATAGCGGGAGAGGGGGAAAAGGTAATGAGCAGTTCTTC. Amino acids: CASSQDSGRGGKGNEQFF.

As regards this clone: The junction departs from the called germline gene at one end, perhaps through a read error. This rearrangement joins TRBV5-1 to TRBJ1-1, with 10 bases identical to TRBD1. Germline loops: CDR1 SGHRS, CDR2 YFSETQ. This CDR3 is built from 14 residues. CDR3 sequence reads: CASSLGTGESEAFF. CDR3 DNA: TGCGCCAGCAGTTTGGGGACAGGGGAATCTGAAGCTTTCTTT.

The chain uses TRBV7-2 and TRBJ2-3; 14 bases align to TRBD2. Germline CDR1 and CDR2: SGHTA and FQGNSA. The CDR3 covers 16 residues. The junction had 7 bases not matched to a gene; V was cut back by 5 bases and J by 6 bases. The CDR3 here is CASSLGLAGVWDTQYF. In nucleotides, the CDR3 is TGTGCCAGCAGCCTGGGACTAGCGGGAGTATGGGATACGCAGTATTTT.

This clone was seen just once. The chain carries TRBV7-9 and TRBJ2-5; 7 bases line up with TRBD1. J lost 0 bases, V lost 3 bases, and 7 bases had no gene match. CDR1 and CDR2 (germline): SEHNR, FQNEAQ (reference sequence). This CDR3 is built from 16 residues. The CDR3 protein is CASSLAPQGYQETQYF. In DNA, the CDR3 is TGTGCCAGCAGCTTGGCCCCACAGGGGTACCAAGAGACCCAGTACTTC.

V gene TRBV5-1 combines with J gene TRBJ2-5; 11 nucleotides line up with TRBD1. Per germline, CDR1 SGHRS and CDR2 YFSETQ. J lost 5 bases, V lost 4 bases, and 10 bases had no gene match. The length of the CDR3 is 16 residues. The DNA of the CDR3 is TGCGCCAGCAGCCCTCCGTCCGGGACAGGGGGGGAGACCCAGTACTTC. Translation gives CASSPPSGTGGETQYF.